This entry is about one T cell receptor (beta chain). This clonotype has a count of ten or more. It lacks a known antigen. No much larger clone is present one base from it, and per-base qualities are unavailable. The data were obtained in a study of T cells in Graves' hyperthyroidism and ophthalmopathy (dated by TCRdb to 2018 to 2020). Turning to the overall study: Peripheral blood samples were taken at the time of initial diagnosis, prior to any treatment. In addition, the study compared T-cell repertoires in thyroid tissue and in blood from five to seven Graves' hyperthyroidism patients. According to the paper, TCR Vbeta CDR3 sequencing was carried out on some 130 peripheral blood samples, which came from under 50 ophthalmopathy, around 74 hyperthyroidism and approximately 17 progressor patients. The 85 to 100 discovery patients were divided at random into training and test sets in a 7:3 ratio. After blood sampling, hyperthyroidism patients were treated with methimazole at a starting dose of 30 mg daily, and ophthalmopathy patients were treated with high-dose intravenous methylprednisolone. TCR V-J signatures able to tell the groups apart were searched for in a discovery cohort of 90 to 100 patients, of whom around 43 had Graves' ophthalmopathy and around 58 had stable Graves' hyperthyroidism. Whether ophthalmopathy could be predicted prospectively was tested in an independent validation cohort made up of roughly 20 hyperthyroidism patients plus 17 patients who later progressed to ophthalmopathy.

Graves' hyperthyroidism was defined as stable when no progression to ophthalmopathy occurred over 18 months of follow-up. The hyperthyroidism patients were between 18 and 65 years old and newly diagnosed, with a disease duration of less than 2 months. The study excluded patients with uncontrolled infections, other autoimmune diseases, pregnancy or lactation. Diagnoses were based on clinical symptoms, serum thyroxine and TRAb, thyroid ultrasound and orbital computed tomography. Ficoll-Paque density gradient centrifugation was used to isolate PBMCs from about 10 ml of fresh peripheral blood. Total RNA was extracted using Trizol reagent, and RNA quality was assessed on an Agilent 2100 Bioanalyzer. Overall study results and their limits: Ophthalmopathy was separated from stable hyperthyroidism by a 13 V-J signature model, with 85% to 90% sensitivity and 81% to 83% specificity obtained in cross-validation and 80%/75% obtained in testing. In validation, the model predicted progression to ophthalmopathy a median of around 6.5 months before onset, with approximately 70% sensitivity and roughly 79% specificity. Sample size was not statistically predetermined, and blinding of investigators to group allocation was not performed. Most expanded thyroid clonotypes (frequency above 0.001) were also detected in blood, a finding suggesting that blood repertoires may reflect thyroid immune responses.

Amplification of TCR beta CDR3 regions was carried out from RNA transcripts. A first-round RT-PCR of the TCR CDR3 used the HTBI primer set with the Qiagen OneStep RT-PCR kit. Libraries were constructed in a second round of multiplex PCR, after which size selection and purification were carried out. Libraries were sequenced paired-end with 100 bp reads on an Illumina HiSeq2000. The authors processed their data as follows. SOAPnuke was used to process the raw data, with reads discarded if the reads contained adapters or uncalled bases, had a mean Phred below 15, or lacked an exact constant-primer or identifier match. COPE v1.2.5 was used to merge high-quality paired reads, and clonotypes were defined as unique nucleotide sequences. MiTCR v1.1 was used to align the clonotypes against IMGT TRBV, TRBD and TRBJ reference segments. The analysis was restricted to V-J combinations with a frequency above 0.0001, which together covered approximately 99% of the repertoires. The TCS score was defined as F50 (clonal expansion) divided by E x V (chaos), with BLOSUM62-based TCRdist calculated between CDR3 peptides within each V-J. Welch's t-statistics and random forest reduced 514 V-J features to roughly 13, which were used in a naive Bayes classifier (R e1071). The public sequencing data were trimmed at Q25 with fastp and processed into clonotypes with MiXCR by TCRdb, which kept only in-frame beta chains. Identical CDR3 protein sequences are pooled into one entry, listed with their most common genes and DNA. The V and J calls follow TCRdb's processing rather than the paper's. The sample yields hundreds of thousands of distinct CDR3 sequences; about 14% were counted once. The top ten clonotypes cover more than 8.5% of the sample.

The germline ends are 13 bases apart after V is trimmed by 5 bases and J by 2 bases. The germline V gene specifies MDHEN as CDR1 and SYDVKM as CDR2. The CDR3 sequence holds 14 residues, the cysteine and phenylalanine included. Just CDR3 DNA is preserved here, 42 bases in frame from base 1. The sequence joins TRBV28 to TRBJ2-7; TRBD2 is possibly the D segment (6 matching bases). What was sequenced was blood. The clonotype comes from a woman between 18 and 29 years old with Graves' hyperthyroidism. The nucleotides read TGTGCCAGCAGTCCCCGACGGGAGCCCTACGAGCAGTACTTC. Translated, it gives CASSPRREPYEQYF.